The clone carrying this TCR beta chain was observed a handful of times. The target antigen is unknown. The data originate from a study of beta chain features in type 1 diabetes. The study, taken as a whole, reports: Compared to healthy donors, patients appeared to have naive, central memory and Treg TCRB repertoires that were more alike. PCR might favor shorter templates, equally in patients and controls. Junctions at VDJ sites from type 1 diabetes patients had fewer insertions and more deletions.

Expressed TCRB transcripts were sequenced because the isolated RNA had all been reverse transcribed beforehand. Profiled with immunoSEQ multiplex PCR; TCRdb holds only in-frame clones, not every one. Here the sample spans 350,000 to 450,000 clones, approximately 15% being singletons. Averaging approximately 0.11 L, one heparinised blood draw came from each individual donor. This clonotype originated in a man aged 25-45 years in good health. Sequenced material: naive CD4+ T cells from blood.

CDR3 coding DNA: TGTGCCTGGAGTGGGTCTTCACCCCTCCACTTT. Protein: CAWSGSSPLHF. This chain joins TRBV30 and TRBJ1-6, with D unresolved. CDR1 and CDR2 from the germline V gene are GTSNPN and SVGIG (reference sequence). Trimming removed 1 base from V and 9 bases from J, with 4 bases in between. The CDR3 totals 11 residues.